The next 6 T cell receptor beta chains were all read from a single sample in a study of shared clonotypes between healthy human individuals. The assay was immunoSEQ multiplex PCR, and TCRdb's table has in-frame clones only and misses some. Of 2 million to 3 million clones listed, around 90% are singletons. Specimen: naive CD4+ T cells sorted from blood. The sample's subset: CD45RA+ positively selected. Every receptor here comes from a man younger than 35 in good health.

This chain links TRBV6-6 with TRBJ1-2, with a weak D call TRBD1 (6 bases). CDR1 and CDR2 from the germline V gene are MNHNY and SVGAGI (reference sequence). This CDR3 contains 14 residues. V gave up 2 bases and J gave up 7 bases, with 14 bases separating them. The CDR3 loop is CASSYGGQTAGYTF. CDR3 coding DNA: TGTGCCAGCAGTTACGGCGGACAGACCGCTGGCTACACCTTC.

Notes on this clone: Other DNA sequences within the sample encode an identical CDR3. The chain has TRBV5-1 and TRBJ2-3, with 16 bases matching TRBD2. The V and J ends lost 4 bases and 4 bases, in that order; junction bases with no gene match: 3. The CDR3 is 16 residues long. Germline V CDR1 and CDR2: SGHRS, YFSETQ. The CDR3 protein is CASSLGTSGGADTQYF. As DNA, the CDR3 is TGCGCCAGCAGCCTGGGGACTAGCGGGGGGGCAGATACGCAGTATTTT.

The CDR3 DNA sequence: TGTGCCTGGAGTCAAGGGACTAGCGGTCTTTCGGCCCAGTACTTC. As protein: CAWSQGTSGLSAQYF. This sequence joins TRBV30 and TRBJ2-5; the match to TRBD2 covers 11 bases. This CDR3 has 15 residues. CDR1 is GTSNPN and CDR2 is SVGIG in the germline V gene (reference sequence). After removal of 2 bases from V and 9 bases from J, the junction contained 11 bases not matched to a gene.

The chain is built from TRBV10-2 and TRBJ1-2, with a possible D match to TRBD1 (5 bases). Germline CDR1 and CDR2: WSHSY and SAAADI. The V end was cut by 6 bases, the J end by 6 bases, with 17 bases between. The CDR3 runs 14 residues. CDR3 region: CASSESPRGDGYTF. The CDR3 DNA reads TGCGCCAGCAGCGAATCACCTCGGGGGGATGGCTACACCTTC.

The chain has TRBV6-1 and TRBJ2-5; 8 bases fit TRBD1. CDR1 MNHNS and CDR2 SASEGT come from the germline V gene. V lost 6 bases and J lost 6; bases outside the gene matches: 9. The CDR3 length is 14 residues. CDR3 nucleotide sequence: TGTGCCAGCAGAACTGGACAGGGCGCGAAGACCCAGTACTTC. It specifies CASRTGQGAKTQYF.

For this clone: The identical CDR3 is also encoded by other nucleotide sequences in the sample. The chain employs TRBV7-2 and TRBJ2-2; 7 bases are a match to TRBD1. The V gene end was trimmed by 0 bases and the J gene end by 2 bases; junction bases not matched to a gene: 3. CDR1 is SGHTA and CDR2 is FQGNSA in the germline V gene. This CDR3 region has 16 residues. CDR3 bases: TGTGCCAGCAGCTTAGCGGCAGGGGGAAACACCGGGGAGCTGTTTTTT. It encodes CASSLAAGGNTGELFF.